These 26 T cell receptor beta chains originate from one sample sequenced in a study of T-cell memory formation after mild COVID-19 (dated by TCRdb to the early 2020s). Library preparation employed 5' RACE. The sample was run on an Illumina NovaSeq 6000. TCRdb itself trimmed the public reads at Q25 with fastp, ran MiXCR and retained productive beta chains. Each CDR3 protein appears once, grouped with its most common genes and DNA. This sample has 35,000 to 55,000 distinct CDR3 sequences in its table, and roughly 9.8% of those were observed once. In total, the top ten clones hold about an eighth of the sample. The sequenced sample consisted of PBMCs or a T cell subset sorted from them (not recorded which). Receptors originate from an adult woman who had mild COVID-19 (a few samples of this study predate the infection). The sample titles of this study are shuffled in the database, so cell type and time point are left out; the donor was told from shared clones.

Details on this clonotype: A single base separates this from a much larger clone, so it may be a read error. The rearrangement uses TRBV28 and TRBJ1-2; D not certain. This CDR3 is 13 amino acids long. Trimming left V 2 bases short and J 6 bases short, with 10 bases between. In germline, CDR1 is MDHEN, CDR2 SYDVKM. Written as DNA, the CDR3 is TGTGCCAGCAGTTTAGAGGAGGACGATGGCTACACCTTC. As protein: CASSLEEDDGYTF.

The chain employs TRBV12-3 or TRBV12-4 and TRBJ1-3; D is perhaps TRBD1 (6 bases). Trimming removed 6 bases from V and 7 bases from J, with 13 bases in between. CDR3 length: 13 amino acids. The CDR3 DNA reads TGTGCCAGCAGCCTCGGCAGGGGTAACACCATATATTTT. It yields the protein CASSLGRGNTIYF.

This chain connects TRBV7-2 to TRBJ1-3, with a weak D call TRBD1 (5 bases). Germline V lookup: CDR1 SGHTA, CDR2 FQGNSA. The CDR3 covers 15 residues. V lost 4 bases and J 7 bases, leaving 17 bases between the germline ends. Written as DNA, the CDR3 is TGTGCCAGCAGCTCCCAAGGGACCTCCCCCAACACCATATATTTT. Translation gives CASSSQGTSPNTIYF.

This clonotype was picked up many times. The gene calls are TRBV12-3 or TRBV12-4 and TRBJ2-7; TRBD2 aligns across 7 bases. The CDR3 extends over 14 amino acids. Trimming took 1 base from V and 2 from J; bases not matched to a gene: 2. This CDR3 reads CASSLVAGAYEQYF. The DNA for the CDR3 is TGTGCCAGCAGTTTAGTTGCGGGAGCCTACGAGCAGTACTTC.

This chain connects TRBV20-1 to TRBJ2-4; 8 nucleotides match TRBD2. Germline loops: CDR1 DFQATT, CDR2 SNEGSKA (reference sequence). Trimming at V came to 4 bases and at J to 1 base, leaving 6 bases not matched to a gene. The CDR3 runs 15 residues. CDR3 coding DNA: TGCAGTGCTACTGAGCGGGAGTTGGCCAAAAACATTCAGTACTTC. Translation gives CSATERELAKNIQYF.

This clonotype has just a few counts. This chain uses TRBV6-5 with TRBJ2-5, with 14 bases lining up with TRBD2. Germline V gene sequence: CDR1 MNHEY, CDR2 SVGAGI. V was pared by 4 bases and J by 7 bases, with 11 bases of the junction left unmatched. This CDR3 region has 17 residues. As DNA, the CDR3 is TGTGCCAGCAGTTTGACTTCGACTAGCGGGAGGGCTACGACCCAGTACTTC. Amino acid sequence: CASSLTSTSGRATTQYF.

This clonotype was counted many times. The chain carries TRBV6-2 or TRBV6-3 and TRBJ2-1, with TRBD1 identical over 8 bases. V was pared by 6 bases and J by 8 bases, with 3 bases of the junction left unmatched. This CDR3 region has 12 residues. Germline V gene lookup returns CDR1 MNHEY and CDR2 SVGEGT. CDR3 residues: CASSGQGHEQFF. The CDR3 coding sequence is TGTGCCAGCAGCGGACAGGGCCATGAGCAGTTCTTC.

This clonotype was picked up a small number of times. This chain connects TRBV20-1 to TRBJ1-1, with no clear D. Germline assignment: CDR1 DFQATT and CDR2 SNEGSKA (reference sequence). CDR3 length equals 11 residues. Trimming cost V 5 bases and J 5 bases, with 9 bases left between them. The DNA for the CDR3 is TGCAGTGCTCCCGGCCGGACTGAAGCTTTCTTT. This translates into CSAPGRTEAFF.

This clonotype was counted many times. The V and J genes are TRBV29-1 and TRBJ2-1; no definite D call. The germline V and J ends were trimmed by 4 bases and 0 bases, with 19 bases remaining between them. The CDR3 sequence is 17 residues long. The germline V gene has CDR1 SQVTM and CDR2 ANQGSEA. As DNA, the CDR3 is TGCAGCGTTGGGTGGGCAGGCGGATTCGTCTCCTACAATGAGCAGTTCTTC. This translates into CSVGWAGGFVSYNEQFF.

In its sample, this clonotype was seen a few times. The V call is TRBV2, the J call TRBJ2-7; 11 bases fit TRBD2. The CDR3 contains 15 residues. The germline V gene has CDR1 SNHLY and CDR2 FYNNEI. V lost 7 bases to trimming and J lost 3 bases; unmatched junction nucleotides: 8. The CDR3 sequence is CASTDLAGGYYEQYF. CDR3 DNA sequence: TGTGCCAGCACAGATCTAGCGGGGGGATACTACGAGCAGTACTTC.

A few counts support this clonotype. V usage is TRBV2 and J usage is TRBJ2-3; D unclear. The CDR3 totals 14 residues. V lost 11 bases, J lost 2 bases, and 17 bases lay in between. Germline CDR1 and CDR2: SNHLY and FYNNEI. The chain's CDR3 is CAGRPGFNTDTQYF. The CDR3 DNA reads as TGTGCCGGAAGACCGGGCTTTAACACAGATACGCAGTATTTT.

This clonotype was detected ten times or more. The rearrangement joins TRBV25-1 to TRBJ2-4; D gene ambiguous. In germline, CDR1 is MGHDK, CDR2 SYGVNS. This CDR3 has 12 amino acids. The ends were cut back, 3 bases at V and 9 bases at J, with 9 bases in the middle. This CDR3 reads CASSELGSIQYF. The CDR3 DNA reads TGTGCCAGCAGTGAGCTGGGAAGCATTCAGTACTTC.

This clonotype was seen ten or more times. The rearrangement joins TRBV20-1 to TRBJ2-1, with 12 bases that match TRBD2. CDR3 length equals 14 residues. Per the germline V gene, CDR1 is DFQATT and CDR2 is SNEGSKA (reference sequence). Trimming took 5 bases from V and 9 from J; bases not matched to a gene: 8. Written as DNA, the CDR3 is TGCAGTGCTCCACGACTAGCGGGAGCGAGTGAGCAGTTCTTC. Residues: CSAPRLAGASEQFF.

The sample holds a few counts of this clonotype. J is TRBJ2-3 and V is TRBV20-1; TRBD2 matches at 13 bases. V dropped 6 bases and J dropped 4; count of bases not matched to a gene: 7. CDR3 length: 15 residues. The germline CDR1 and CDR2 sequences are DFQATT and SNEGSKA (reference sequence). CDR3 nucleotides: TGCAGTGCGAGAACTAGCGGGAGGGCCTCAGATACGCAGTATTTT. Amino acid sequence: CSARTSGRASDTQYF.

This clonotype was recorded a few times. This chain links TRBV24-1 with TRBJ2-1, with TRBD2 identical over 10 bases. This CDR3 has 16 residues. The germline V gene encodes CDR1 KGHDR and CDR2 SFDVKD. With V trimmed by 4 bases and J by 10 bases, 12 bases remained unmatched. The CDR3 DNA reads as TGTGCCACCAGTGACCCTAGCGGGGGAGTTCCGTACGAGCAGTTCTTC. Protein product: CATSDPSGGVPYEQFF.

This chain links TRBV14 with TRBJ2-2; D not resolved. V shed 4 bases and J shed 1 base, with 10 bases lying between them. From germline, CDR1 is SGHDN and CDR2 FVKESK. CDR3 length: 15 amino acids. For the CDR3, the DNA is TGTGCCAGCAGCCCCCGACACGGGAACACCGGGGAGCTGTTTTTT. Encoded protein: CASSPRHGNTGELFF.

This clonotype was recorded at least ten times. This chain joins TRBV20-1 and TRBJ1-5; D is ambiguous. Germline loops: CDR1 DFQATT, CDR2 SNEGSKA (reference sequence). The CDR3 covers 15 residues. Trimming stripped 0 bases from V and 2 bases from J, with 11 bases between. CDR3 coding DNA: TGCAGTGCTAGAGAGGGCAACCAAGGCAATCAGCCCCAGCATTTT. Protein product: CSAREGNQGNQPQHF.

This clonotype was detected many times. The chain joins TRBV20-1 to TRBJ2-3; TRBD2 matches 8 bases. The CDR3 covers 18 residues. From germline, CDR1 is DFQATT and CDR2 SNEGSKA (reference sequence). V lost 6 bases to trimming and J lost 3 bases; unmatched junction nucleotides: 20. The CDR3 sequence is CSAKRRSGRTVGTDTQYF. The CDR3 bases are TGCAGTGCAAAACGTCGGAGCGGGAGAACCGTCGGGACAGATACGCAGTATTTT.

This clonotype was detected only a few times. CDR3 in amino acids: CSVATAGGSYNEQFF. In DNA form, the CDR3 reads TGCAGCGTTGCCACTGCGGGGGGCTCCTACAATGAGCAGTTCTTC. The V gene is TRBV29-1, the J gene TRBJ2-1; 8 bases align to TRBD2. J lost 0 bases, V lost 4 bases, and 5 bases had no gene match. Germline V lookup: CDR1 SQVTM, CDR2 ANQGSEA. CDR3 length: 15 amino acids.

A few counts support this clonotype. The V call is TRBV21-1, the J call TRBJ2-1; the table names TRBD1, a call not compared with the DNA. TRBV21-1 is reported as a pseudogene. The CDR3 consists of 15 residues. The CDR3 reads CASSKGLDRVDEQFF. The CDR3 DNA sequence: TGTGCCAGCAGCAAAGGATTAGACAGGGTAGATGAGCAGTTCTTC.

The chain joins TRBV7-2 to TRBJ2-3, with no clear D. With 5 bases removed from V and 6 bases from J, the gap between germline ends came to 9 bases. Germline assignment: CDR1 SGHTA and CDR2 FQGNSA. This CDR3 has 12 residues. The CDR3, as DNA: TGTGCCAGCAGCCCCTATTCGGATACGCAGTATTTT. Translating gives CASSPYSDTQYF.

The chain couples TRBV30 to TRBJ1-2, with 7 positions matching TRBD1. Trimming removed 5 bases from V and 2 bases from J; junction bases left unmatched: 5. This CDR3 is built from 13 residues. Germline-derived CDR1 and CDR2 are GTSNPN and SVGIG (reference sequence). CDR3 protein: CAWQSRGNYGYTF. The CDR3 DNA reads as TGTGCCTGGCAGAGCAGGGGGAACTATGGCTACACCTTC.

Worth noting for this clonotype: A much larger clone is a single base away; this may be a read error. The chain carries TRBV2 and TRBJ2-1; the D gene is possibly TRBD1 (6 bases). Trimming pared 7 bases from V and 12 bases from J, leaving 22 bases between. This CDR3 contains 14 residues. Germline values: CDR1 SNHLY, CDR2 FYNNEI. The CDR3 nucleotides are TGTGCCAGCATAGTAAGCGGCACCCTACAGGGGCAGTTCTTC. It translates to CASIVSGTLQGQFF.

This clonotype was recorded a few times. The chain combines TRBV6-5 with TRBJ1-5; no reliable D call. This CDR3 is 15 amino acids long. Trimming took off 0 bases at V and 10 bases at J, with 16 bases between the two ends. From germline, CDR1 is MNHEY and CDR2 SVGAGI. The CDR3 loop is CASSYSGPGISPQHF. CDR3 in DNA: TGTGCCAGCAGTTACTCCGGACCGGGAATCAGCCCCCAGCATTTT.

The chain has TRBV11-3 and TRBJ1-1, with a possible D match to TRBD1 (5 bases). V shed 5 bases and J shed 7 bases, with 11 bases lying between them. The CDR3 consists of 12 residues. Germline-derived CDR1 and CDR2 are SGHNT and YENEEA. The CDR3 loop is CASSHERGEAFF. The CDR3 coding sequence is TGTGCCAGCAGCCACGAGAGGGGTGAAGCTTTCTTT.

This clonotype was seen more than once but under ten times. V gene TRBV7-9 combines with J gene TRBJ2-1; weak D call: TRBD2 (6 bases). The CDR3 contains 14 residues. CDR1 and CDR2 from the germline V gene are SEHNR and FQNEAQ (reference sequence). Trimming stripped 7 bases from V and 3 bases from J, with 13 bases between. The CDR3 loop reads CASTVAENYNEQFF. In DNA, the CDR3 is TGTGCCAGCACGGTAGCGGAGAACTACAATGAGCAGTTCTTC.